This T cell receptor (beta chain) was captured by sequencing in a study of cytomegalovirus exposure and HLA in healthy donors. Study-wide background: In a later analysis, the approximately 110 validation repertoires were reported to have used the same platform as the roughly 610 first-cohort repertoires. Study results and limitations: Listed as cytomegalovirus-associated were approximately 160 TCR beta chains. The tendency of first-cohort TCR clusters to co-occur in the 110 or so validation repertoires emerged from a later analysis.

The donors were part of the validation cohort, which consisted of more than 90 subjects and was separate from the first cohort of about 650 subjects. Profiling relied on immunoSEQ multiplex PCR, and the TCRdb table lists in-frame clones only, not all of them. The table has around 350,000 clones, about nine tenths seen once; the top ten hold about 0.8%. This CDR3 contains 14 residues. The ends lost 5 bases at V and 4 bases at J; junction bases unmatched: 4. From germline, CDR1 is SGHAT and CDR2 FQNNGV. On this clone itself: Its target is not known.

This receptor was identified in a woman aged 18-35 years in good health and CMV-seronegative. The gene calls are TRBV11-2 and TRBJ2-7; TRBD1 aligns across 11 bases. Specimen: PBMCs. Here the CDR3 DNA reads TGTGCCAGCAGCCCGGGACAGGGGGAGTACGAGCAGTACTTC. This codes for CASSPGQGEYEQYF.